This TCR beta chain was obtained from a study of shared clonotypes between healthy human individuals. Broader study findings: Naive subsets, compared against memory subsets, generally had larger estimated richness values. The donor pool, a small one, limited the genetic and exposure-history diversity represented.

Details on this clone: What it binds is unknown.

Researchers ran the assay at a deep level. TCRdb keeps only in-frame clones here, not all; method: immunoSEQ multiplex PCR. The sample shows about 2.3 million clones, 85% to 95% of them seen only once. The material sequenced was naive CD4+ T cells from PBMCs. Sample subset: CD45RA+ positively selected. The TCR sequence derives from a man between 18 and 29 years old in good health. Some clones in this sample may be carry-over from other donors' samples.

CDR3 DNA: TGTGCCAGCAGTCCGCAAAGGGGGACTAGCGAGACCCAGTACTTC. Translated: CASSPQRGTSETQYF. The V and J genes are TRBV7-2 and TRBJ2-5; 9 bases are a match to TRBD2. Per germline, CDR1 SGHTA and CDR2 FQGNSA. The CDR3 runs to 15 residues. The V segment lost 6 bases and the J segment 5 bases; nucleotides outside the gene matches: 10.